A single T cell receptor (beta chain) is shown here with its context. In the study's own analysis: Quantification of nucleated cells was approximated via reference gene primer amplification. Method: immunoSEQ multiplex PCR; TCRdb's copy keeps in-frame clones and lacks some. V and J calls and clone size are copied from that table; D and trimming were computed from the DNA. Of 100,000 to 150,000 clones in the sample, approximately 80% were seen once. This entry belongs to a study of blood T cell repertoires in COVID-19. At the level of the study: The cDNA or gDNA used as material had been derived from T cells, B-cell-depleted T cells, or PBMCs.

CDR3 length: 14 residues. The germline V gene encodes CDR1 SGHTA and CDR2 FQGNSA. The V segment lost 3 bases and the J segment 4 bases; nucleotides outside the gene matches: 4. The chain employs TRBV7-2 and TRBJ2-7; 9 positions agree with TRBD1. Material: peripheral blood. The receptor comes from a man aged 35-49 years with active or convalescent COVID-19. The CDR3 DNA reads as TGTGCCAGCAGCTTTAGACAGGGGGTGTACGAGCAGTACTTC. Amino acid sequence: CASSFRQGVYEQYF.